This TCR beta chain originates from a study of T cell changes during pregnancy in multiple sclerosis. Profiling relied on immunoSEQ multiplex PCR, and the TCRdb table lists in-frame clones only, not all of them. The sample carries 75,000 to 80,000 clones, approximately 89% recorded once. CDR1 and CDR2 (germline): MDHEN, SYDVKM. Trimming took off 3 bases at V and 1 base at J, with 9 bases between the two ends. The CDR3 totals 14 residues. The chain links TRBV28 to TRBJ1-1; D is unresolved. Material: peripheral blood, obtained before pregnancy. This clonotype was sampled from a female donor with multiple sclerosis, enrolled in a pregnancy study. The CDR3 nucleotides read TGTGCCAGCAGTTTGGGCAGCTCGAACACTGAAGCTTTCTTT. As protein: CASSLGSSNTEAFF.